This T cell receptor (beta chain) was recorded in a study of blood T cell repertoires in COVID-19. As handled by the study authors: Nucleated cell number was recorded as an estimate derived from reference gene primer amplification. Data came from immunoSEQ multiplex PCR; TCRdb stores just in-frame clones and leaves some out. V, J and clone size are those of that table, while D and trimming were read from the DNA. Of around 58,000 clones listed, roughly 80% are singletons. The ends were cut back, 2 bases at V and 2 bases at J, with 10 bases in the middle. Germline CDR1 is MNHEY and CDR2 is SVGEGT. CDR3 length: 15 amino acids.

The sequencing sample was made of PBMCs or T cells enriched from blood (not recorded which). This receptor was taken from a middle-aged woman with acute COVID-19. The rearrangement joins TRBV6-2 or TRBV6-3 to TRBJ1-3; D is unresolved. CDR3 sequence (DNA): TGTGCCAGCAGTTACGGAGCACCCCCTGGAAACACCATATATTTT. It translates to CASSYGAPPGNTIYF.